The T cell receptor (beta chain) under discussion was sequenced for a study of blood T cell repertoires in COVID-19. The table came from immunoSEQ multiplex PCR; TCRdb's copy has only in-frame clones and leaves some out. This table has about 310,000 clones, about 87% appearing once. Unmatched junction bases numbered 7, after V lost 8 bases and J lost 8 bases. Germline-derived CDR1 and CDR2 are KGHDR and SFDVKD. This CDR3 comprises 15 residues. Assignment of participants to cohorts was predicated upon participant-reported clinical history. In Cohort 3, a recovered donor had either two negative PCRs, clearance, or symptom resolution.

Specimen: PBMCs or T cells enriched from blood (not recorded which). This rearrangement joins TRBV24-1 to TRBJ2-1, with TRBD2 matching 14 bases. This clonotype originated in a woman aged 18-29 years who had recovered from COVID-19. This CDR3 is CATKGLAGGVDEQFF. CDR3 nucleotide sequence: TGTGCCACCAAAGGACTAGCGGGAGGTGTGGATGAGCAGTTCTTC.